The following is a T cell receptor beta chain sequence with its context. The CDR3 has 15 residues. V was clipped by 4 bases and J by 6 bases; unmatched bases: 8. Germline V CDR1 and CDR2: MDHEN, SYDVKM. The data were taken from a study of blood T cell repertoires in COVID-19. Study at large: T cells, B-cell-depleted T cells, or PBMCs provided the cDNA or gDNA that served as material.

The table came from immunoSEQ multiplex PCR; TCRdb's copy has only in-frame clones and leaves some out. The data show about 110,000 clones, with about 88% seen just once and less than 3.5% held by the top ten. The V gene is TRBV28, the J gene TRBJ2-5; 10 bases agree with TRBD1. The sequencing sample was made of peripheral blood. The TCR originated in a woman aged 50 to 60 with acute or convalescent COVID-19. The CDR3 spells CASSSLGTGVKTQYF. CDR3 DNA sequence: TGTGCCAGCAGTTCCCTAGGGACAGGGGTAAAGACCCAGTACTTC.